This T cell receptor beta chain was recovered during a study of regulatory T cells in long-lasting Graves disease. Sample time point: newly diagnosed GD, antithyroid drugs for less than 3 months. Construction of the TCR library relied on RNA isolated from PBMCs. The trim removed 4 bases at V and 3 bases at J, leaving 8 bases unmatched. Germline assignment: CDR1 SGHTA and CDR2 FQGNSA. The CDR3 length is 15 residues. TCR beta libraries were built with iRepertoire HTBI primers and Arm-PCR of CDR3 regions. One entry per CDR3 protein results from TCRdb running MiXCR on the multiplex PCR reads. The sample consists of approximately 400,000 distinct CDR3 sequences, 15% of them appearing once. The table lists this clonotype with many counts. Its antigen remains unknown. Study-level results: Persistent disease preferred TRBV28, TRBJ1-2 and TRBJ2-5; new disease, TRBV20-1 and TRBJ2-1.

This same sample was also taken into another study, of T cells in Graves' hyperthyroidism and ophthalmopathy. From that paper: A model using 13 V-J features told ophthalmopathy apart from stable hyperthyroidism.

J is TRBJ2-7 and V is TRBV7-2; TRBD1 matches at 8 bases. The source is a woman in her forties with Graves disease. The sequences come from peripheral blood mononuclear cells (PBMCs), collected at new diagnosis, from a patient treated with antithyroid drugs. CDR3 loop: CASSYAPDRVYEQYF. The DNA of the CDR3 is TGTGCCAGCAGCTACGCCCCGGACAGGGTCTACGAGCAGTACTTC.